The 11 T cell receptor beta chains given below trace back to one sample, sequenced in a study of blood T cell repertoires in COVID-19. The protocol was immunoSEQ multiplex PCR, while the TCRdb copy is restricted to in-frame clones and leaves out a portion. This sample has 200,000 to 250,000 clones, with 85% to 90% found just once. Specimen: PBMCs or T cells enriched from blood (not recorded which). These receptors all come from a man aged 45-65 years who had been exposed to COVID-19.

This clone has only a few counts. The gene calls are TRBV11-2 and TRBJ2-7; weak D call: TRBD2 (7 bases). From germline, CDR1 is SGHAT and CDR2 FQNNGV. This CDR3 is 15 amino acids long. V was trimmed by 5 bases and J by 12 bases, leaving 26 bases between them. In DNA, the CDR3 is TGTGCCAGCAGCCCAGGGGCGGGGGACCTTTTACGACGGTACTTC. Amino acid sequence: CASSPGAGDLLRRYF.

The chain links TRBV5-1 to TRBJ1-6, with no clear D. Trimming took 0 bases from V and 0 from J, leaving 7 bases between them. CDR1 is SGHRS and CDR2 is YFSETQ in the germline V gene. CDR3 length equals 16 residues. CDR3 nucleotide sequence: TGCGCCAGCAGCTTGGACAGCAGCTCCTATAATTCACCCCTCCACTTT. Amino acid sequence: CASSLDSSSYNSPLHF. The complete variable domain, with remaining parts taken from reference TRBV5-1 and TRBJ1-6, reads KAGVTQTPRYLIKTRGQQVTLSCSPISGHRSVSWYQQTPGQGLQFLFEYFSETQRNKGNFPGRFSGRQFSNSRSEMNVSTLELGDSALYLCASSLDSSSYNSPLHFGNGTRLTVT.

The rearrangement links TRBV27 to TRBJ1-2; 12 bases align to TRBD1. Trimming cost V 5 bases and J 2 bases; bases outside gene matches: 6. The germline V gene has CDR1 MNHEY and CDR2 SMNVEV (reference sequence). CDR3 length equals 16 residues. CDR3: CASSASGTGGNYGYTF. The DNA of the CDR3 is TGTGCCAGCAGTGCTTCCGGGACAGGGGGCAACTATGGCTACACCTTC.

The gene calls are TRBV20-1 and TRBJ1-2, with D unclear. The CDR3 extends over 8 amino acids. The germline V gene encodes CDR1 DFQATT and CDR2 SNEGSKA (reference sequence). This CDR3 reads CRVESYTF. DNA of the CDR3: TGCAGAGTAGAGAGCTACACCTTC.

The chain uses TRBV28 and TRBJ1-3; no clear D gene. Per the germline V gene, CDR1 is MDHEN and CDR2 is SYDVKM. This CDR3 has 16 residues. V gave up 6 bases and J gave up 5 bases, with 20 bases separating them. CDR3 nucleotide sequence: TGTGCCAGCAGCCAGATGTCGGCGGAGGGTAGAAACACCATATATTTT. Residues: CASSQMSAEGRNTIYF.

The chain employs TRBV5-6 and TRBJ2-7, with 8 bases lining up with TRBD2. The J segment lost 4 bases and the V segment lost 4 bases, leaving 7 bases of the junction unmatched. Germline CDR1 is SGHDT and CDR2 is YYEEEE. The CDR3 has 14 amino acids. The CDR3 DNA is TGTGCCAGCAGCGGTGGACTAGCAGGGTACGAGCAGTACTTC. As protein: CASSGGLAGYEQYF.

This chain connects TRBV5-5 to TRBJ1-2; the D gene is possibly TRBD1 (5 bases). The CDR3 totals 14 residues. Trimming took off 0 bases at V and 2 bases at J, with 8 bases between the two ends. Germline CDR1 SGHKS, CDR2 YYEKEE (reference sequence). DNA for the CDR3: TGTGCCAGCAGCTTGGGGCGGGGGAACTATGGCTACACCTTC. This translates into CASSLGRGNYGYTF.

This rearrangement joins TRBV5-1 to TRBJ2-7, with 9 positions matching TRBD2. The germline V gene encodes CDR1 SGHRS and CDR2 YFSETQ. The length of the CDR3 is 13 residues. V trimming: 1 base; J trimming: 6 bases; junction bases outside the gene matches: 2. CDR3 DNA: TGCGCCAGCAGCTTGACTAGCGGGCGCGAGCAGTACGTC. Protein product: CASSLTSGREQYV.

The chain employs TRBV4-1 and TRBJ1-5; the match to TRBD1 covers 10 bases. The V gene's germline CDR1 is MGHRA and CDR2 YSYEKL. The CDR3 has 16 residues. V was pared by 1 base and J by 5 bases, with 5 bases of the junction left unmatched. The CDR3 loop reads CASSQVGGQGDQPQHF. CDR3 nucleotides: TGCGCCAGCAGCCAAGTGGGTGGACAGGGGGATCAGCCCCAGCATTTT.

In its sample, this clone was seen once. The V call is TRBV12-3 or TRBV12-4, the J call TRBJ1-5; tentatively, D is TRBD1 (6 bases). The CDR3 is 13 residues long. V was trimmed by 8 bases and J by 0 bases, leaving 8 bases between them. The CDR3 loop reads CASQGFSNQPQHF. The CDR3 DNA sequence: TGTGCCAGCCAGGGGTTTAGCAATCAGCCCCAGCATTTT.

This chain connects TRBV28 to TRBJ2-3; 9 nucleotides agree with TRBD2. Germline V gives CDR1 MDHEN, CDR2 SYDVKM. This CDR3 has 15 amino acids. The ends lost 2 bases at V and 7 bases at J; junction bases unmatched: 7. The CDR3 protein is CASSLAGGPSNTQYF. DNA of the CDR3: TGTGCCAGCAGTTTAGCGGGGGGGCCGTCTAATACGCAGTATTTT.